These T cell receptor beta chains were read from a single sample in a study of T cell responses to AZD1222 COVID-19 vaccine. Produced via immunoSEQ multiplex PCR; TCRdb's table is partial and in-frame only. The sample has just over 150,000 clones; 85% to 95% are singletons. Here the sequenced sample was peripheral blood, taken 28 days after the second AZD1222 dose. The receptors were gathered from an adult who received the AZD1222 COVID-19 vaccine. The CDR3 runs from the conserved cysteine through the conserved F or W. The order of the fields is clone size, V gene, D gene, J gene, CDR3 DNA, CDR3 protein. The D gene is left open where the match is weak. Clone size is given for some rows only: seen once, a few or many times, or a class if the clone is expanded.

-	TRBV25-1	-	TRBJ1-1	TGTGCCAGTTGGGAGAACACTGAAGCTTTCTTT	CASWENTEAFF
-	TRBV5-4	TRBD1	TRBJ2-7	TGTGCCAGCAGCCCATCCCGGGACAGGGAGACCTACGAGCAGTACTTC	CASSPSRDRETYEQYF
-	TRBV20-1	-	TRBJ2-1	TGCAGTGCGGACCACTACAATGAGCAGTTCTTC	CSADHYNEQFF
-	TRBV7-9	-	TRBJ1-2	TGTGCCAGCAGTCCTACGGGGGCTAACTATGGCTACACCTTC	CASSPTGANYGYTF
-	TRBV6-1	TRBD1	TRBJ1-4	TGTGCCAGCAGAGAAGGACAGGTTGCAACTAATGAAAAACTGTTTTTT	CASREGQVATNEKLFF
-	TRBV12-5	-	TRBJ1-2	TGTGCTAGTGCCGAGAGACAGGAGGGCTACACCTTC	CASAERQEGYTF
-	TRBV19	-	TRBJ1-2	TGTGCCAGTAGTTTTTGGGGAGACTCTAACTATGGCTACACCTTC	CASSFWGDSNYGYTF
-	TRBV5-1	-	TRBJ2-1	TGCGCCAGCAGCTTCGACTCCCCCGGGGCCGATGAGCAGTTCTTC	CASSFDSPGADEQFF
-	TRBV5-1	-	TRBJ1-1	TGCGCCAGCAGCTTGACCACAGCCTTGAACACTGAAGCTTTCTTT	CASSLTTALNTEAFF
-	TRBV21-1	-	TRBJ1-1	TGTGCCAGCTTGAATGGTCTAGCGAACACTGAAGCTTTCTTT	CASLNGLANTEAFF
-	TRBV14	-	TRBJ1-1	TGTGCCAGCAGCCAAGATCACAGTGGGACCAGGGCTTTCTTT	CASSQDHSGTRAFF
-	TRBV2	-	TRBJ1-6	TGTGCCAGCAGGCGGGAACCAGGAAATTCACCCCTCCACTTT	CASRREPGNSPLHF
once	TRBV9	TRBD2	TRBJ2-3	TGTGCCAGCAGCGTAGGGTACGGGAGGACAGATACGCAGTATTTT	CASSVGYGRTDTQYF
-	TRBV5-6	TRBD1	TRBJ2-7	TGTGCCAGCAGCTTCTGGGACAGGAGGGTTTCCGAGCAGTACTTC	CASSFWDRRVSEQYF
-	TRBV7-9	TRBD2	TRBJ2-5	TGTGCCAGCAGCTCCCGTCCGGGAAGGGTAGCGGGAGGAGAGACCCAGTACTTC	CASSSRPGRVAGGETQYF
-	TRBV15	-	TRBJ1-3	TGTGCCACCAGCAGAGCGGCGGACTCTGGAAACACCATATATTTT	CATSRAADSGNTIYF
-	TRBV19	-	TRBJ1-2	TGTGCCAGTAGAGGACAGACACCCACCTTC	CASRGQTPTF
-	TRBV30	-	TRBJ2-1	TGTGCCTGGGCCCGGCCCAATGAGCAGTTCTTC	CAWARPNEQFF
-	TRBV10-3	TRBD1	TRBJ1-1	TGTGCCATCAGCTCCGGGACAGCGAACACTGAAGCTTTCTTT	CAISSGTANTEAFF
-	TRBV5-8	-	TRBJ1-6	TGTGCCAGCCCGTGGGGGGGCCTCGGGAATAATTCACCCCTCCACTTT	CASPWGGLGNNSPLHF
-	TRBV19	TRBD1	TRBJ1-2	TGTGCCAGTAATGAGGACAGGGGCTTTAGCTATGGCTACACCTTC	CASNEDRGFSYGYTF
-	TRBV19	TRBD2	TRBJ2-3	TGTGCCAGTAGTGTACTAGCGGGAGCGGCGGATACGCAGTATTTT	CASSVLAGAADTQYF
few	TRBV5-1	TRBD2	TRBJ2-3	TGCGCCAGCAGCTTGGATGCGGGAGCCGGCACAGATACGCAGTATTTT	CASSLDAGAGTDTQYF
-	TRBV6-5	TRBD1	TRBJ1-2	TGTGCCAGCAGTCGGGACAGCTATCTCAACTATGGCTACACCTTC	CASSRDSYLNYGYTF
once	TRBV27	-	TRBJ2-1	TGTGCCAGCAAAGGGTACAGTAGAGGCAGGGCCACTAGTGAGCAGTTCTTC	CASKGYSRGRATSEQFF
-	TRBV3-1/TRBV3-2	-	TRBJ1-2	TGTGCCAGCACTCAGACGGGAGGATGGGCAGGCTACACCTTC	CASTQTGGWAGYTF
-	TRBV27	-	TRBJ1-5	TGTGCCAGCAATAGGGCAGGGAAGGGTCAGCCCCAGCATTTT	CASNRAGKGQPQHF
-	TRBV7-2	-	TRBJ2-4	TGTGCCAGCAGCTTAGAAGGGGGGTGGAAAAACATTCAGTACTTC	CASSLEGGWKNIQYF
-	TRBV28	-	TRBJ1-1	TGTGCCAGCAGGGGCGTTTCCTCGAACACTGAAGCTTTCTTT	CASRGVSSNTEAFF
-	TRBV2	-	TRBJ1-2	TGTGCCAGCAGGGGGGACGGTTATGGCTACACCTTC	CASRGDGYGYTF
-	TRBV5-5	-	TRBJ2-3	TGTGCCAGCAGCTTGGGGCGGGTGGGCACAGATACGCAGTATTTT	CASSLGRVGTDTQYF
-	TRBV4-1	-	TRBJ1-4	TGCGCCAGCAGCCGGGGCAAAAAACTGTTTTTT	CASSRGKKLFF
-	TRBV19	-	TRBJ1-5	TGTGCCAGCATGGGGGGGGACAGCAATCAGCCCCAGCATTTT	CASMGGDSNQPQHF
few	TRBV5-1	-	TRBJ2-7	TGCGCCAGCAGCCCCGGGACGCTTACCTACGAGCAGTACTTC	CASSPGTLTYEQYF
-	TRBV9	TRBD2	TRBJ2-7	TGTGCCAGCAGCGCCGGGACTAGCGGAACAACACCCCTCTACGAGCAGTACTTC	CASSAGTSGTTPLYEQYF
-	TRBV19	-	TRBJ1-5	TGTGCCAGTAGCCCGACGGAGGGGTATAGCAATCAGCCCCAGCATTTT	CASSPTEGYSNQPQHF
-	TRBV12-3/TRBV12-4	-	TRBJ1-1	TGTGCCAGCAGTTTATCAAGTGAAGCTTTCTTT	CASSLSSEAFF
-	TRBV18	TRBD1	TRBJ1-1	TGTGCCAGCTCTAAACAGGGGGTGAACACTGAAGCTTTCTTT	CASSKQGVNTEAFF
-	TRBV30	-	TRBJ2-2	TGTGCCTGGCGTTATTCGCGTACCGGGGAGCTGTTTTTT	CAWRYSRTGELFF
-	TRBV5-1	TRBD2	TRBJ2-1	TGCGCCAGCAGGATGACTAGCGGCCCTCAGGAGTTCTTC	CASRMTSGPQEFF
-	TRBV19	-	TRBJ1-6	TGTGCCAGTAGCCCCGGGGGGATTCTTTCACCCCTCCACTTT	CASSPGGILSPLHF
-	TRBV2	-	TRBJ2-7	TGTGCCAGCAGTCAGGGCTGGGGCGAGCAGTACTTC	CASSQGWGEQYF
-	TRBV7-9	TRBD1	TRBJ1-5	TGTGCCAGCAGCTCTGATTCAGGGGGTGGCAATCAGCCCCAGCATTTT	CASSSDSGGGNQPQHF
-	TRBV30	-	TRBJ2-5	TGTGCCTGGAGTAGGAGCACAGGGAAAGAGACCCAGTACTTC	CAWSRSTGKETQYF
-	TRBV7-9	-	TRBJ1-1	TGTGCCAGCAGCTTAGCGACTGAAGCTTTCTTT	CASSLATEAFF
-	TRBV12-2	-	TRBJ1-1	TGTGCAAGTCGCCCGCCCGGGTCAGGGAGGAACACTGAAGCTTTCTTT	CASRPPGSGRNTEAFF
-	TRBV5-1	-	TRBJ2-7	TGCGCCAGCAGCGGGCCCAACTCCTACGAGCAGTACTTC	CASSGPNSYEQYF
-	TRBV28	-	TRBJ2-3	TGTGCCAGCAGTTTAGGAGATACGCAGTATTTT	CASSLGDTQYF
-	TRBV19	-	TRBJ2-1	TGTGCCAGTAGTATAGACGGGACCTACAATGAGCAGTTCTTC	CASSIDGTYNEQFF
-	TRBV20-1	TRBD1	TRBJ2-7	TGCAGTGCTAGTGGACCTCTCCGGGACAGATCCTACGAGCAGTACTTC	CSASGPLRDRSYEQYF
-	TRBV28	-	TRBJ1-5	TGTGCCAGCAGTTTAGGGCGGCGGGACCAGCCCCAGCATTTT	CASSLGRRDQPQHF
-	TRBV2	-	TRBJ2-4	TGTGCCACCATCAGACACCCCCCCCGACTCAAAAACATTCAGTACTTC	CATIRHPPRLKNIQYF
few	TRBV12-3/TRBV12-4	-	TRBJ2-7	TGTGCCAGCAGTTATACAGGAACCTACGAGCAGTACTTC	CASSYTGTYEQYF